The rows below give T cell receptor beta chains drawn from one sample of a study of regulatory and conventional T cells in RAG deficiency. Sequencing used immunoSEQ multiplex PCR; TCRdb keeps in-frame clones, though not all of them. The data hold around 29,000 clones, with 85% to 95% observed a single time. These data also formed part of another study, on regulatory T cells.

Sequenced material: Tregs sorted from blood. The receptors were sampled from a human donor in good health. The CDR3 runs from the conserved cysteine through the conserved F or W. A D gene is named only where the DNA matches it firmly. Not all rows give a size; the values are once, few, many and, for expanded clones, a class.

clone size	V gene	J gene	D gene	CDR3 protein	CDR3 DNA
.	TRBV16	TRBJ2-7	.	CASRKRIGGPPYEQYF	TGTGCCAGCAGGAAGAGAATAGGGGGGCCTCCCTACGAGCAGTACTTC
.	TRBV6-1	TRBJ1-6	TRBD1	CASSDTGVVYNSPLHF	TGTGCCAGCAGTGACACAGGGGTGGTCTATAATTCACCCCTCCACTTT
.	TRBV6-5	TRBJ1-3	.	CASKQNGFSGNTIYF	TGTGCCAGCAAACAAAATGGGTTCTCTGGAAACACCATATATTTT
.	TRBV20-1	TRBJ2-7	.	CSAEDSREQYF	TGCAGTGCGGAAGACAGCCGCGAGCAGTACTTC
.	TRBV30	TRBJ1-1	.	CAWSVHQGLSNTEAFF	TGTGCCTGGAGTGTACACCAGGGGTTGTCGAACACTGAAGCTTTCTTT
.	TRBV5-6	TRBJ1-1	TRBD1	CASIHRGQGRLNTEAFF	TGTGCCAGCATACACAGGGGACAGGGTAGATTGAACACTGAAGCTTTCTTT
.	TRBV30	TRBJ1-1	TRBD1	CAWSRDRSWNTEAFF	TGTGCCTGGAGTAGGGACAGGTCGTGGAACACTGAAGCTTTCTTT
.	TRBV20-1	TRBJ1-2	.	CSAKGSYGYTF	TGCAGTGCCAAAGGGTCCTATGGCTACACCTTC
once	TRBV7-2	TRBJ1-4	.	CASSLHTKGVKLFF	TGTGCCAGCAGCTTGCATACGAAGGGCGTAAAACTGTTTTTT
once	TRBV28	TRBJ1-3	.	CASSRVFSGNTIYF	TGTGCCAGCAGTAGGGTATTCTCTGGAAACACCATATATTTT
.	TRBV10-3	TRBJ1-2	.	CAISGGVLNYGYTF	TGTGCCATCAGTGGAGGCGTCCTGAACTATGGCTACACCTTC
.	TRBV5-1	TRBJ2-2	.	CASNGPAGELFF	TGCGCCAGCAACGGACCGGCCGGGGAGCTGTTTTTT
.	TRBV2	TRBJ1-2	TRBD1	CASSRQGDGYTF	TGTGCCAGCAGTCGACAGGGGGATGGCTACACCTTC
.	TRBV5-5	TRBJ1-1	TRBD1	CASSPGTGRRTEAFF	TGTGCCAGCAGCCCGGGGACAGGGCGACGGACTGAAGCTTTCTTT
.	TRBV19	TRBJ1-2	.	CASDTGLSYGYTF	TGTGCCAGTGATACCGGGCTCTCCTATGGCTACACCTTC
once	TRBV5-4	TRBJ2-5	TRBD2	CASSSPRGGGETQYF	TGTGCCAGCAGCTCCCCACGGGGGGGAGGGGAGACCCAGTACTTC
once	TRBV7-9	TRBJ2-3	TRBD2	CASTVVRGGRDTQYF	TGTGCCAGCACCGTCGTTCGGGGGGGCCGAGATACGCAGTATTTT
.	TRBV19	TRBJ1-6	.	CASSIEGFGSPLHF	TGTGCCAGTAGTATAGAAGGGTTTGGTTCACCCCTCCACTTT
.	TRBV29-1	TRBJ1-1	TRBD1	CSVGDRGQNTEAFF	TGCAGCGTAGGGGACAGGGGGCAAAACACTGAAGCTTTCTTT
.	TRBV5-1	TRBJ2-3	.	CASSSEFFTDTQYF	TGCGCCAGCAGCTCCGAGTTTTTCACAGATACGCAGTATTTT
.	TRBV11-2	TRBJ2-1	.	CASSLGSANNEQFF	TGTGCCAGCAGCTTAGGGTCTGCGAACAATGAGCAGTTCTTC
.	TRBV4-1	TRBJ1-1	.	CASSQVGKLNTEAFF	TGCGCCAGCAGCCAAGTCGGGAAATTGAACACTGAAGCTTTCTTT
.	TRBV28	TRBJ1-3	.	CASSPEGKGYGNTIYF	TGTGCCAGCAGCCCCGAGGGGAAGGGGTACGGAAACACCATATATTTT
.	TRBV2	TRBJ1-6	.	CASSVTGIGSPLHF	TGTGCCAGCAGTGTGACAGGAATTGGTTCACCCCTCCACTTT
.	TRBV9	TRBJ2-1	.	CASSVRPLGKDEQFF	TGTGCCAGCAGCGTACGGCCCTTAGGAAAAGATGAGCAGTTCTTC
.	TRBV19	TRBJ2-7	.	CATQRGNEYEQYF	TGTGCCACCCAACGAGGGAACGAATACGAGCAGTACTTC
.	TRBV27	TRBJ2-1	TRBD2	CASSFLGTSYNEQFF	TGTGCCAGCAGTTTCTTGGGGACTAGCTACAATGAGCAGTTCTTC
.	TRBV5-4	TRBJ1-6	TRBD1	CAALQGPGSPLHF	TGTGCCGCACTACAGGGGCCCGGGTCACCCCTCCACTTT
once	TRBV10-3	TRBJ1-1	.	CAISVNRGKTEAFF	TGTGCCATCAGTGTAAATAGGGGAAAGACTGAAGCTTTCTTT
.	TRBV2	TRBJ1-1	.	CASSIRREGEGEAFF	TGTGCCAGCAGCATTCGACGAGAAGGGGAGGGTGAAGCTTTCTTT
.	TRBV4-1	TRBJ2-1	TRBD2	CASSLPRGGLYNEQFF	TGCGCCAGCAGTCTACCTCGGGGGGGCCTTTACAATGAGCAGTTCTTC
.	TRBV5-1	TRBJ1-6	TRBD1	CASSSHTGVRASPLHF	TGCGCCAGCAGCTCACACACAGGGGTCCGGGCTTCACCCCTCCACTTT
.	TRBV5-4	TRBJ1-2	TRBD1	CASSTKTGPYGYTF	TGTGCCAGCAGCACCAAGACAGGGCCCTATGGCTACACCTTC
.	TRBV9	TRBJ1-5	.	CASSVGGRQPQHF	TGTGCCAGCAGCGTAGGTGGTCGGCAGCCCCAGCATTTT
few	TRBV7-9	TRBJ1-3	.	CASSLIRGALGNTIYF	TGTGCCAGCAGCTTAATTCGAGGGGCCTTGGGAAACACCATATATTTT
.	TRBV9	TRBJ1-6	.	CASSPGPSASGSPLHF	TGTGCCAGCAGCCCGGGACCCTCAGCCTCCGGTTCACCCCTCCACTTT
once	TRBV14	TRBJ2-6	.	CASSQARGSFSGANVLTF	TGTGCCAGCAGCCAAGCACGGGGCAGCTTTTCTGGGGCCAACGTCCTGACTTTC
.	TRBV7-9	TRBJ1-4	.	CASSLYGGEKLFF	TGTGCCAGCAGCCTTTATGGGGGCGAAAAACTGTTTTTT
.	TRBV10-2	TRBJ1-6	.	CASSVRGQGYNSPLHF	TGCGCCAGCAGTGTGCGCGGGCAGGGCTATAATTCACCCCTCCACTTT
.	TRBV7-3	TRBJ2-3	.	CASSRNLGGADTQYF	TGTGCCAGCAGCCGCAATCTAGGGGGGGCAGATACGCAGTATTTT
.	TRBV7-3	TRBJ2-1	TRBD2	CASSLRGGSYNEQFF	TGTGCCAGCAGCTTAAGGGGGGGCTCCTACAATGAGCAGTTCTTC
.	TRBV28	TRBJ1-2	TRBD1	CASSLAGGDGYTF	TGTGCCAGCAGTTTGGCAGGGGGCGATGGCTACACCTTC
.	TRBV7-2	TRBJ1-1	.	CASSLQDGLLAEAFF	TGTGCCAGCAGCTTACAAGACGGCTTATTGGCTGAAGCTTTCTTT
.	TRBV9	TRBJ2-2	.	CASSVEGGNTGELFF	TGTGCCAGCAGCGTAGAGGGGGGGAACACCGGGGAGCTGTTTTTT
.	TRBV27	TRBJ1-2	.	CASSPTGTHYGYTF	TGTGCCAGCAGTCCCACCGGGACCCACTATGGCTACACCTTC
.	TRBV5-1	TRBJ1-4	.	CASSTSAGSHEKLFF	TGCGCCAGCAGCACCTCGGCGGGGAGCCATGAAAAACTGTTTTTT